Listed below are T cell receptor beta chains from one sample, sequenced in a study of shared clonotypes between healthy human individuals. Data came from immunoSEQ multiplex PCR; TCRdb stores just in-frame clones and leaves some out. Among approximately 720,000 clones listed, around 90% were seen once. Sequencing was carried out using naive CD8+ T cells sorted from blood. Every receptor here comes from a man under 40 in good health. Each CDR3 is given with its conserved first and last residue. D genes are given only for firm matches. The size field is filled for only some rows; it gives once, few, many or a size class.

j_call | v_call | d_call | clone_size | cdr3_nt | cdr3_aa
TRBJ2-7 | TRBV13 | . | . | TGTGCCAGCAGCTTACTCCAGTTTTCCTACGAGCAGTACTTC | CASSLLQFSYEQYF
TRBJ1-5 | TRBV28 | . | . | TGTGCCAGCAGTTTTACCAGTAGCAATCAGCCCCAGCATTTT | CASSFTSSNQPQHF
TRBJ2-6 | TRBV28 | TRBD1 | . | TGTGCCAGCAGTTTACCGGGACAGGTCTCTGGGGCCAACGTCCTGACTTTC | CASSLPGQVSGANVLTF
TRBJ2-7 | TRBV10-2 | TRBD2 | . | TGCGCCAGCTCCGGCACAGGGGTTGCGGAGCGGGAGGGGATCGAGCAGTACTTC | CASSGTGVAEREGIEQYF
TRBJ2-7 | TRBV4-1 | . | . | TGCGCCAGCAGCGTCTCCCCCCCCGGCGGCTACGAGCAGTACTTC | CASSVSPPGGYEQYF
TRBJ2-7 | TRBV4-3 | TRBD1 | . | TGCGCCAGCAGCGCGTACAGGGGGCGGGACGAGCAGTACTTC | CASSAYRGRDEQYF
TRBJ2-7 | TRBV10-3 | TRBD1 | . | TGTGCCATCAGTGAGCCGGACAGGGGCGGCTCCTACGAGCAGTACTTC | CAISEPDRGGSYEQYF
TRBJ2-2 | TRBV25-1 | TRBD1 | . | TGTGCCAGCAGTGACTCCGACAGGGCCGGGGAGCTGTTTTTT | CASSDSDRAGELFF
TRBJ1-1 | TRBV7-9 | . | . | TGTGCCAGCAGCTTAGGGGTTGTGGGGGGAATCACTGAAGCTTTCTTT | CASSLGVVGGITEAFF
TRBJ2-5 | TRBV11-2 | . | . | TGTGCCAGCAGCTTGGGTAGCGCGGCTCGAGAGACCCAGTACTTC | CASSLGSAARETQYF
TRBJ2-2 | TRBV7-6 | . | . | TGTGCCAGCAGCTTAATTATTATTGGCACCGGGGAGCTGTTTTTT | CASSLIIIGTGELFF
TRBJ1-2 | TRBV7-8 | . | once | TGTGCCAGCAGCTCCCGCAGTGACCGCTACACCTTC | CASSSRSDRYTF
TRBJ1-5 | TRBV7-9 | . | . | TGTGCCAGCAGCCAAGACAGTAATCAGCCCCAGCATTTT | CASSQDSNQPQHF
TRBJ2-1 | TRBV6-4 | TRBD2 | . | TGTGCCAGCAGTGAAAGGACTAGCGGCCCCAATGAGCAGTTCTTC | CASSERTSGPNEQFF
TRBJ2-2 | TRBV10-3 | TRBD2 | . | TGTGCCATCAGTGAGCCTTGGCGGACTAGCGGGAGTCGGACCGGGGAGCTGTTTTTT | CAISEPWRTSGSRTGELFF
TRBJ2-7 | TRBV29-1 | . | . | TGCAGCGTTGGGTCAGGGGCCGAGCAGTACTTC | CSVGSGAEQYF
TRBJ2-1 | TRBV9 | TRBD2 | . | TGTGCCAGCAGCGTATCCCTAGCGGGGCTTAATGAGCAGTTCTTC | CASSVSLAGLNEQFF
TRBJ1-2 | TRBV11-2 | TRBD1 | . | TGTGCCAGCAGCTTAGGGCAGGGGGACTATGGCTACACCTTC | CASSLGQGDYGYTF
TRBJ2-1 | TRBV27 | . | . | TGTGCCAGCAATATAGTCCCAACCGGCTACAATGAGCAGTTCTTC | CASNIVPTGYNEQFF
TRBJ2-7 | TRBV11-2 | . | . | TGTGCCAGCAGCGCATTTACAGGGAGCTACGAGCAGTACTTC | CASSAFTGSYEQYF
TRBJ1-2 | TRBV5-6 | . | . | TGTGCCAGCAGCCAAGGTGGGCGGAGGGCGCGCTATGGCTACACCTTC | CASSQGGRRARYGYTF
TRBJ1-4 | TRBV7-9 | . | . | TGTGCCAGCAGCTTAGGGGACACGCTGTTTTTT | CASSLGDTLFF
TRBJ1-1 | TRBV27 | . | . | TGTGCCAGCATGGGGGCTACGGCTTTCTTT | CASMGATAFF
TRBJ2-6 | TRBV29-1 | . | . | TGCAGCGTTACGACATCCCTTAGTTCTGGGGCCAACGTCCTGACTTTC | CSVTTSLSSGANVLTF
TRBJ1-2 | TRBV9 | . | . | TGTGCCAGCAGCGTAGCGGGGACAACCAACTATGGCTACACCTTC | CASSVAGTTNYGYTF
TRBJ2-3 | TRBV28 | TRBD2 | . | TGTGCCAGCAGCCCACGGGAGGGGCCAGATACGCAGTATTTT | CASSPREGPDTQYF
TRBJ2-1 | TRBV7-9 | . | . | TGTGCCAGCAGCCCCCAGGGGAAAGGGCTATACAATGAGCAGTTCTTC | CASSPQGKGLYNEQFF
TRBJ1-6 | TRBV7-9 | . | . | TGTGCCAGCAGCTTAGTGCAGGGGCAAAATTCACCCCTCCACTTT | CASSLVQGQNSPLHF
TRBJ2-2 | TRBV9 | . | . | TGTGCCAGCAGCGTAGCTCGTCGGAACCTCGGGGAGCTGTTTTTT | CASSVARRNLGELFF
TRBJ2-5 | TRBV11-2 | TRBD2 | . | TGTGCCAGCAGCTTCGGGACTAGCGGGATTATGGCGGAGACCCAGTACTTC | CASSFGTSGIMAETQYF
TRBJ2-2 | TRBV5-1 | . | . | TGCGCCAGCAGCTTCGACAGGAACACCGGGGAGCTGTTTTTT | CASSFDRNTGELFF
TRBJ2-2 | TRBV29-1 | TRBD2 | . | TGCAGCGCGAGACTAGCGGGGACGAACACCGGGGAGCTGTTTTTT | CSARLAGTNTGELFF
TRBJ2-4 | TRBV10-3 | TRBD1 | . | TGTGCCATCAGTGAGGAAGCTGACAGGGGTGCCACTCAGTACTTC | CAISEEADRGATQYF
TRBJ2-7 | TRBV7-9 | . | . | TGTGCCAGCAGCCCAGGACAGACACCAGGGGACGAGCAGTACTTC | CASSPGQTPGDEQYF
TRBJ1-5 | TRBV19 | . | . | TGTGCCACTTCGATGTATAGCAATCAGCCCCAGCATTTT | CATSMYSNQPQHF
TRBJ2-1 | TRBV5-4 | TRBD2 | . | TGTGCCAGCAGCTTGGCGATAGCGGGAGCGGCTGAGCAGTTCTTC | CASSLAIAGAAEQFF
TRBJ2-7 | TRBV25-1 | . | . | TGTGCCAGCCTCCCGTCGGGGGGCCGGGGGCAGTACTTC | CASLPSGGRGQYF
TRBJ2-1 | TRBV7-8 | TRBD2 | . | TGTGCCAGCAGATTAGGGGGACTAGCGGGAGATCATGAGCAGTTCTTC | CASRLGGLAGDHEQFF
TRBJ2-1 | TRBV4-1 | TRBD2 | once | TGCGCCAGCAGCCCTCTAGCGGGAGCTGGTTACAATGAGCAGTTCTTC | CASSPLAGAGYNEQFF
TRBJ2-5 | TRBV5-5 | . | . | TGTGCCAGCAGCCGAACAGGGCCAGAGACCCAGTACTTC | CASSRTGPETQYF
TRBJ1-1 | TRBV9 | . | . | TGTGCCAGCAGCGTAGCTTCCGTTGGGCTCACTGAAGCTTTCTTT | CASSVASVGLTEAFF
TRBJ2-3 | TRBV27 | TRBD2 | . | TGTGCCAGCACCCTTAACGGGGTAGCGGGAGGTGATACGCAGTATTTT | CASTLNGVAGGDTQYF
TRBJ2-2 | TRBV5-6 | TRBD2 | . | TGTGCCAGCAGCTTGGGGATTACTAGCGGGAAGAACACCGGGGAGCTGTTTTTT | CASSLGITSGKNTGELFF
TRBJ2-3 | TRBV6-5 | . | . | TGTGCCAGCAGTTACGGTGCCTCCGGGCGGACAGATACGCAGTATTTT | CASSYGASGRTDTQYF
TRBJ2-3 | TRBV4-2 | . | . | TGTGCCAGCAGCGAAACGGAGACGGGGTGGGCGCAGTATTTT | CASSETETGWAQYF
TRBJ2-1 | TRBV25-1 | TRBD2 | . | TGTGCCAGCAGCCTCCCTCCGGGACTAGCGGGAGACAATGAGCAGTTCTTC | CASSLPPGLAGDNEQFF
TRBJ2-1 | TRBV4-1 | TRBD2 | . | TGCGCCAGCAGCCCGACTGAGGGACTAGCGGGTGGGAGGAGGGCGTTCTTC | CASSPTEGLAGGRRAFF
TRBJ2-5 | TRBV28 | . | . | TGTGCCAGCAGTTTAATCTTTCGGTTACAAGAGACCCAGTACTTC | CASSLIFRLQETQYF
TRBJ1-1 | TRBV15 | . | . | TGTGCCACCAGCGGTGGGGGAAACACTGAAGCTTTCTTT | CATSGGGNTEAFF
TRBJ1-5 | TRBV28 | . | . | TGTGCCAGCAGTCTAGGCGATTATAGCAATCAGCCCCAGCATTTT | CASSLGDYSNQPQHF
TRBJ2-5 | TRBV27 | TRBD1 | . | TGTGCCAGCAGCCCTATGGAGACAGGGGTTAGGGAGACCCAGTACTTC | CASSPMETGVRETQYF
TRBJ2-1 | TRBV9 | . | . | TGTGCCAGCAGCGTAGGAGACTATTACTCCTACAATGAGCAGTTCTTC | CASSVGDYYSYNEQFF
TRBJ2-7 | TRBV29-1 | TRBD2 | . | TGCAGCGTTGAAGAACGGACTAGCGGGAGCGGCGAGCAGTACTTC | CSVEERTSGSGEQYF
TRBJ2-5 | TRBV11-2 | TRBD1 | . | TGTGCCAGCAGCCCTGGGACAGGCGGGGAGACCCAGTACTTC | CASSPGTGGETQYF
TRBJ2-7 | TRBV5-4 | TRBD1 | . | TGTGCCAGCAGCTTGTGGGACAGGGCGCCCTACGAGCAGTACTTC | CASSLWDRAPYEQYF